This T cell receptor beta chain was recorded in a study of beta chain features in type 1 diabetes. Study-wide results and caveats: There was a moderate but significant shortening of TCRB CDR3s in all four CD4+ subsets of Type 1 diabetes patients.

Expressed TCRB transcripts were sequenced because the isolated RNA had all been reverse transcribed beforehand. Profiling relied on immunoSEQ multiplex PCR, and the TCRdb table lists in-frame clones only, not all of them. The table shows around 250,000 clones, with 13% to 15% occurring only once. About this clone: Its antigen is not known.

V was clipped by 4 bases and J by 4 bases, with 10 bases between them. The CDR3 extends over 14 amino acids. Germline loops: CDR1 SGHVS, CDR2 FQNEAQ. This receptor was taken from a man aged 25-45 years with type 1 diabetes. Sequencing was done on a sample of naive CD4+ T cells from blood. J is TRBJ1-4 and V is TRBV7-8; D possibly corresponds to TRBD1 (6 bases). For the CDR3, the DNA is TGTGCCAGCAGCTACCGGGACATTAATGAAAAACTGTTTTTT. As protein: CASSYRDINEKLFF. The full variable domain, in which reference TRBV7-8 and TRBJ1-4 provide the parts outside the CDR3, is GAGVSQSPRYKVAKRGQDVALRCDPISGHVSLFWYQQALGQGPEFLTYFQNEAQLDKSGLPSDRFFAERPEGSVSTLKIQRTQQEDSAVYLCASSYRDINEKLFFGSGTQLSVL.